Below, 20 T cell receptor beta chains from the same sample are listed, as sequenced in a study of control samples from healthy donors and cancer patients. Assay used: immunoSEQ multiplex PCR; TCRdb lists only in-frame clones, some missing. The sample contains about 110,000 clones, approximately 93% of which appear only once. What was sequenced was blood. The receptors originated from a young woman in good health.

The chain links TRBV7-8 to TRBJ1-3; 7 nucleotides agree with TRBD1. The CDR3 is made up of 14 amino acids. Germline V gives CDR1 SGHVS, CDR2 FQNEAQ. Trimming removed 5 bases from V and 1 base from J; junction bases left unmatched: 2. The CDR3 DNA reads TGTGCCAGCAGCCGACAGGGTTCTGGAAACACCATATATTTT. Translated, it gives CASSRQGSGNTIYF.

In DNA, the CDR3 is TGTGCCAGCAGCTTTGAAGGAAGGGGGCAGGGAGAGACCCAGTACTTC. Translated: CASSFEGRGQGETQYF. The J gene is TRBJ2-5, the V gene TRBV13; 7 nucleotides match TRBD1. Trimming removed 3 bases from V and 4 bases from J; junction bases left unmatched: 11. In germline, CDR1 is PRHDT, CDR2 FYEKMQ (reference sequence). The CDR3 extends over 16 amino acids.

The gene calls are TRBV4-3 and TRBJ2-5; D is possibly TRBD2 (6 bases). Trimming cost V 0 bases and J 5 bases, with 13 bases left between them. The length of the CDR3 is 15 residues. Per germline, CDR1 LGHNA and CDR2 YSLEER. CDR3: CASSQEGRSGETQYF. The CDR3 DNA sequence: TGCGCCAGCAGCCAAGAGGGGAGGTCAGGGGAGACCCAGTACTTC.

V usage is TRBV15 and J usage is TRBJ2-3, with a weak D call TRBD2 (6 bases). The CDR3 sequence is 15 residues long. Trimming shortened V by 9 bases and J by 1 base, and 17 bases separated the two germline ends. Germline V gene lookup returns CDR1 LNHNV and CDR2 YYDKDF (reference sequence). CDR3 sequence reads: CATTSLAIGTDTQYF. CDR3 nucleotide sequence: TGTGCCACTACGTCGCTAGCGATAGGCACAGATACGCAGTATTTT.

This rearrangement joins TRBV7-2 to TRBJ1-2; TRBD1 matches 7 bases. The CDR3 sequence is 15 residues long. V dropped 5 bases and J dropped 8; count of bases not matched to a gene: 14. Germline CDR1 is SGHTA and CDR2 is FQGNSA. CDR3 loop: CASSHNSQGPVGYTF. Here the CDR3 DNA reads TGTGCCAGCAGCCATAACTCACAGGGGCCCGTAGGCTACACCTTC.

J is TRBJ2-1 and V is TRBV28; D may correspond to TRBD1 or TRBD2 (5 bases each). Germline lookup yields CDR1 MDHEN and CDR2 SYDVKM. V dropped 3 bases and J dropped 8 bases, with 20 bases sitting between them. This CDR3 has 16 amino acids. The CDR3 sequence: CASSLRWGTKLHEQFF. The CDR3 DNA follows: TGTGCCAGCAGTTTGAGATGGGGGACGAAGCTCCATGAGCAGTTCTTC.

The chain uses TRBV4-3 and TRBJ1-1; weak D call: TRBD1 (5 bases). This CDR3 region has 16 residues. Germline CDR1 is LGHNA and CDR2 is YSLEER. Trimming shortened V by 0 bases and J by 0 bases, and 11 bases separated the two germline ends. For the CDR3, the DNA is TGCGCCAGCAGCCAAGATTTAAGACAGATGAACACTGAAGCTTTCTTT. As protein: CASSQDLRQMNTEAFF.

The chain links TRBV3-1 (or the pseudogene TRBV3-2) to TRBJ1-6, with D maybe TRBD1 (5 bases). With 4 bases removed from V and 7 bases from J, the gap between germline ends came to 8 bases. CDR1 is LGHDT and CDR2 is YNNKEL in the germline V gene (reference sequence). CDR3 length: 13 amino acids. The CDR3 spells CASSRDGNSPLHF. The DNA for the CDR3 is TGTGCCAGCAGCCGGGACGGAAATTCACCCCTCCACTTT.

The sample holds a few counts of this clone. This sequence joins TRBV24-1 and TRBJ2-2; D might be TRBD2 (5 bases). Germline loops: CDR1 KGHDR, CDR2 SFDVKD. The CDR3 has 15 residues. Trimming removed 6 bases at V and 1 base at J, with 11 bases between. CDR3 nucleotides: TGTGCCACCAGTCGAGGGCAGGTGAACACCGGGGAGCTGTTTTTT. Its protein is CATSRGQVNTGELFF.

The chain carries TRBV5-4 and TRBJ2-7; 8 bases line up with TRBD1. Germline assignment: CDR1 SGHNT and CDR2 YYREEE (reference sequence). The CDR3 is 14 residues long. Trimming took 4 bases from V and 2 from J; bases not matched to a gene: 5. In nucleotides, the CDR3 is TGTGCCAGCAGCCCGGGACAGGATCCCTACGAGCAGTACTTC. Protein: CASSPGQDPYEQYF.

The rearrangement joins TRBV7-9 to TRBJ2-1, with TRBD2 matching over 7 bases. CDR3 length: 15 residues. V was clipped by 5 bases and J by 8 bases; unmatched bases: 12. Germline-derived CDR1 and CDR2 are SEHNR and FQNEAQ (reference sequence). The CDR3 nucleotides are TGTGCCAGCAGCCGAGGGGCGGGAGAGGTCCATGAGCAGTTCTTC. Translated, it gives CASSRGAGEVHEQFF.

CDR3 loop: CASSELPRTTSTDTQYF. The CDR3 DNA is TGTGCCAGCAGTGAACTCCCGAGAACTACTAGCACAGATACGCAGTATTTT. This chain uses TRBV6-1 with TRBJ2-3; D uncertain. Trimming cost V 2 bases and J 0 bases, with 15 bases left between them. CDR3 length equals 17 residues. Germline CDR1 reads MNHNS; CDR2 reads SASEGT.

The chain employs TRBV27 and TRBJ2-1, with D unclear. This CDR3 has 11 amino acids. V was cut by 6 bases and J by 6 bases, with 6 bases left in between. Germline V gene data show CDR1 as MNHEY and CDR2 as SMNVEV (reference sequence). CDR3 bases: TGTGCCAGCAGCGGTGGCAATGAGCAGTTCTTC. It is translated as CASSGGNEQFF.

The CDR3 DNA follows: TGTGCCACCAGTGACCGGCCCAATCAGCCCCAGCATTTT. Its translation is CATSDRPNQPQHF. V usage is TRBV24-1 and J usage is TRBJ1-5; D is undetermined. The CDR3 runs to 13 residues. In germline, CDR1 is KGHDR, CDR2 SFDVKD. Trimming pared 4 bases from V and 3 bases from J, leaving 6 bases between.

The genes are TRBV7-8 and TRBJ2-2, with no clear D. This CDR3 contains 13 residues. V lost 1 base and J 7 bases, leaving 7 bases between the germline ends. Germline lookup yields CDR1 SGHVS and CDR2 FQNEAQ. The CDR3 loop is CASSLVGIGELFF. The CDR3 bases are TGTGCCAGCAGCTTAGTGGGGATCGGGGAGCTGTTTTTT.

CDR3 bases: TGTGCCAGCAGTGACCCGTCGTTGTTGAACACTGAAGCTTTCTTT. Amino acid sequence: CASSDPSLLNTEAFF. The V call is TRBV2, the J call TRBJ1-1, with no clear D. CDR1 is SNHLY and CDR2 is FYNNEI in the germline V gene. The CDR3 is made up of 15 amino acids. V shed 3 bases and J shed 0 bases, with 11 bases lying between them.

V gene TRBV4-3 combines with J gene TRBJ2-1, with 12 bases lining up with TRBD2. Germline CDR1 and CDR2: LGHNA and YSLEER. This CDR3 contains 15 residues. The J segment lost 7 bases and the V segment lost 4 bases, leaving 5 bases of the junction unmatched. The CDR3 DNA reads as TGCGCCAGCAGCCCTACTAGCGGGGGGATGAATGAGCAGTTCTTC. Translated, it gives CASSPTSGGMNEQFF.

V gene TRBV19 combines with J gene TRBJ2-1, with D perhaps matching TRBD1 (6 bases). The V end was cut by 7 bases, the J end by 2 bases, with 12 bases between. The CDR3 has 14 residues. The germline CDR1 and CDR2 sequences are LNHDA and SQIVND (reference sequence). CDR3 sequence reads: CASTAGVPYNEQFF. The CDR3 DNA sequence: TGTGCCAGTACCGCAGGGGTCCCCTACAATGAGCAGTTCTTC.

The J gene is TRBJ2-7, the V gene TRBV21-1; the table's D call, TRBD2, has no DNA check behind it. TRBV21-1 is reported as a pseudogene. This CDR3 has 17 residues. The CDR3 DNA reads TGTGCCAGCAACGGGGGACTAGCGGGGCGAGGTGAGGGCGAGCAGTACTTC. Its translation: CASNGGLAGRGEGEQYF.

V usage is TRBV9 and J usage is TRBJ2-1; 7 positions match TRBD2. The J segment lost 1 base and the V segment lost 2 bases, leaving 3 bases of the junction unmatched. The V gene's germline CDR1 is SGDLS and CDR2 YYNGEE. This CDR3 has 15 residues. Here the CDR3 reads CASSVGGGSYNEQFF. Written as DNA, the CDR3 is TGTGCCAGCAGCGTCGGCGGGGGATCCTACAATGAGCAGTTCTTC.